This T cell receptor beta chain was sequenced for a study of blood T cell repertoires in COVID-19. About the study: T cells, B-cell-depleted T cells, or PBMCs provided the cDNA or gDNA that served as material.

Seattle enrolled patients during active infection and tracked them longitudinally. Looked up from germline, CDR1 is KGHSH and CDR2 is LQKENI. This CDR3 spans 12 amino acids. V shed 6 bases, J shed 9 bases, and the junction held 4 bases outside the gene matches. The repertoire was sequenced with immunoSEQ multiplex PCR; TCRdb's copy has only in-frame clones and lacks some. The sample includes fewer than 65,000 clones, roughly nine tenths of them seen just once. Sequences were obtained from peripheral blood. J is TRBJ2-1 and V is TRBV18; 8 bases map to TRBD2. The source of this sequence is an older woman with COVID-19, enrolled during active disease. This chain's CDR3 is CASSPAGGEQFF. The DNA for the CDR3 is TGTGCCAGCTCTCCGGCGGGAGGTGAGCAGTTCTTC. The full variable domain, with the rest looked up from reference TRBV18 and TRBJ2-1, is NAGVMQNPRHLVRRRGQEARLRCSPMKGHSHVYWYRQLPEEGLKFMVYLQKENIIDESGMPKERFSAEFPKEGPSILRIQQVVRGDSAAYFCASSPAGGEQFFGPGTRLTVL.